The T cell receptor (beta chain) described here comes from a study of control samples from healthy donors and cancer patients. The table came from immunoSEQ multiplex PCR; TCRdb's copy has only in-frame clones and leaves some out. The sample lists hundreds of thousands of clones; approximately 90% were seen once. CDR1 is LGHNA, CDR2 YNFKEQ, per germline. V lost 0 bases to trimming and J lost 2 bases; unmatched junction nucleotides: 2. The CDR3 contains 15 residues. This chain joins TRBV4-2 and TRBJ2-7; 9 bases line up with TRBD2. The specimen sequenced was PBMCs. This TCR was sampled from a man aged 40-55 years with head and neck cancer. DNA for the CDR3: TGTGCCAGCAGCCAAGAACTAGCGGGCACCTACGAGCAGTACTTC. Amino acids: CASSQELAGTYEQYF.